This record concerns one T cell receptor (beta chain) sequence. What it binds is not known. Averaging approximately 120 mL, one heparinised blood draw came from each individual donor. The sample belongs to a study of beta chain features in type 1 diabetes. At the level of the study: Age, gender and cell yields were alike across patients and healthy donors. Study-wide findings and caveats: People with Type 1 diabetes carried modestly yet significantly shorter TCRB CDR3s in all four CD4+ subsets.

Reverse transcribing all isolated RNA meant expressed TCRB transcripts were sequenced. Deep immunoSEQ sequencing covered naive, central memory and regulatory T cell samples. Some clones are missing from TCRdb's copy, which holds only in-frame ones; the method was immunoSEQ multiplex PCR. In the table there are 150,000 or so clones, roughly 9.3% of which are singletons. The TCR was taken from a woman between 40 and 50 years old in good health. The sequencing input was central memory CD4+ T cells from blood.

The DNA of the CDR3 is TGTGCCAGCAGCTTAGCACTAGCGAGTGGGCCTTACAATGAGCAGTTCTTC. Its protein product is CASSLALASGPYNEQFF. The chain couples TRBV7-2 to TRBJ2-1, with TRBD2 matching over 7 bases. The CDR3 covers 17 residues. J gave up 4 bases and V 0 bases, and 9 bases lay outside the gene matches. From germline, CDR1 is SGHTA and CDR2 FQGNSA.